Below, 26 T cell receptor beta chains from the same sample are listed, as sequenced in a study of T cells in Graves' hyperthyroidism and ophthalmopathy. What was amplified from RNA transcripts were TCR beta CDR3 regions. First-round RT-PCR with HTBI primers amplified the TCR CDR3 region. TCRdb itself ran the multiplex PCR reads through MiXCR, one entry per CDR3 protein. The sample holds approximately 560,000 distinct CDR3 sequences, 46% seen once. The specimen was peripheral blood or thyroid tissue (not recorded which). The receptor set was obtained from a woman aged 18-29 years with Graves' hyperthyroidism.

The CDR3 DNA reads as TGTGCCAGCAGCTTAGCAAGGAACTCTGGAAACACCATATATTTT. It yields the protein CASSLARNSGNTIYF. This sequence joins TRBV7-9 and TRBJ1-3; D is ambiguous. Per germline, CDR1 SEHNR and CDR2 FQNEAQ (reference sequence). The CDR3 sequence is 15 residues long. The ends were cut back, 0 bases at V and 0 bases at J, with 6 bases in the middle.

Details on this clonotype: At one of its ends the junction is not consistent with the germline gene, which may arise from a read error. This sequence joins TRBV7-2 and TRBJ2-7; weak D call: TRBD2 (5 bases). Germline V gene sequence: CDR1 SGHTA, CDR2 FQGNSA. The CDR3 spans 11 residues. The CDR3 nucleotides are TGTGTCAGCAGCAGGAGGATCGAGCAGTACTTC. Protein product: CVSSRRIEQYF.

The chain uses TRBV7-9 and TRBJ1-1, with TRBD1 matching 7 bases. With V trimmed by 7 bases and J by 3 bases, 5 bases remained unmatched. Germline V lookup: CDR1 SEHNR, CDR2 FQNEAQ (reference sequence). The CDR3 consists of 13 residues. The CDR3 DNA reads TGTGCCAGCACGGAGACAGGGTACACTGAAGCTTTCTTT. It yields the protein CASTETGYTEAFF. Full variable domain (remainder filled in from reference TRBV7-9 and TRBJ1-1): DTGVSQNPRHKITKRGQNVTFRCDPISEHNRLYWYRQTLGQGPEFLTYFQNEAQLEKSRLLSDRFSAERPKGSFSTLEIQRTEQGDSAMYLCASTETGYTEAFFGQGTRLTVV.

Written as DNA, the CDR3 is TGTGCCATCTCGACAGGGGGAACCAGGTCCCAGCATTTT. It encodes CAISTGGTRSQHF. V is TRBV7-9 and J is TRBJ1-5; 9 bases line up with TRBD1. Per germline, CDR1 SEHNR and CDR2 FQNEAQ (reference sequence). The ends lost 10 bases at V and 11 bases at J; junction bases unmatched: 12. CDR3 size: 13 residues.

J is TRBJ1-3 and V is TRBV11-1; D may be TRBD1 (5 bases). The CDR3 has 15 amino acids. The ends were cut back, 8 bases at V and 4 bases at J, with 18 bases in the middle. The germline V gene encodes CDR1 SGHAT and CDR2 FQDESV (reference sequence). The CDR3 nucleotides are TGTGCCAGCGACTTAGTGCAGGGTCCCGGAAACACCATATATTTT. It specifies CASDLVQGPGNTIYF.

Only a few counts were recorded for this clonotype. The rearrangement joins TRBV7-2 to TRBJ1-6, with TRBD1 as a possible D gene (6 bases). The CDR3 has 14 residues. The germline V gene has CDR1 SGHTA and CDR2 FQGNSA. Trimming removed 7 bases at V and 7 bases at J, with 14 bases between. Here the CDR3 DNA reads TGTGCCAGCACCCCCCTAGGGGGAAATTCACCCCTCCACTTT. Amino acid sequence: CASTPLGGNSPLHF. Looking up the rest from reference TRBV7-2 and TRBJ1-6 gives the full variable domain: GAGVSQSPSNKVTEKGKDVELRCDPISGHTALYWYRQSLGQGLEFLIYFQGNSAPDKSGLPSDRFSAERTGGSVSTLTIQRTQQEDSAVYLCASTPLGGNSPLHFGNGTRLTVT.

About this clonotype: An end of the junction does not agree with germline; a read error may underlie this. The chain links TRBV27 to TRBJ2-7, with TRBD1 matching 9 bases. Germline V gene data show CDR1 as MNHEY and CDR2 as SMNVEV (reference sequence). This CDR3 comprises 16 residues. In nucleotides, the CDR3 is TGTGCCACCAGTGCCTCGACTACCGGGACAGGGCACGAGCAGTACTTC. This codes for CATSASTTGTGHEQYF.

The CDR3 spells CSVGGGRSGYTF. In nucleotides, the CDR3 is TGCAGCGTTGGCGGGGGACGTTCTGGCTACACCTTC. The V call is TRBV29-1, the J call TRBJ1-2; maybe TRBD1 (5 bases). The CDR3 extends over 12 amino acids. V lost 4 bases and J lost 7, with 13 bases in between. Germline assignment: CDR1 SQVTM and CDR2 ANQGSEA. The entire variable domain, with the rest obtained from reference TRBV29-1 and TRBJ1-2, is as follows: SAVISQKPSRDICQRGTSLTIQCQVDSQVTMMFWYRQQPGQSLTLIATANQGSEATYESGFVIDKFPISRPNLTFSTLTVSNMSPEDSSIYLCSVGGGRSGYTFGSGTRLTVV.

V and J are TRBV25-1 and TRBJ1-3; 9 nucleotides align to TRBD1. CDR1 is MGHDK and CDR2 is SYGVNS in the germline V gene. The CDR3 length is 14 residues. In DNA form, the CDR3 reads TGTGCAAGGGGACAGGGCAGCGCTGGAAACACCATATATTTT. It translates to CARGQGSAGNTIYF.

The CDR3 sequence is CASSLDGSSYGYTF. The CDR3 DNA reads TGTGCCAGCAGCTTAGATGGCAGCAGTTATGGCTACACCTTC. The genes are TRBV7-9 and TRBJ1-2; no clear D gene. The CDR3 has 14 amino acids. V dropped 1 base and J dropped 5 bases, with 11 bases sitting between them. Germline CDR1 SEHNR, CDR2 FQNEAQ (reference sequence). Full variable domain (missing parts from reference TRBV7-9 and TRBJ1-2): DTGVSQNPRHKITKRGQNVTFRCDPISEHNRLYWYRQTLGQGPEFLTYFQNEAQLEKSRLLSDRFSAERPKGSFSTLEIQRTEQGDSAMYLCASSLDGSSYGYTFGSGTRLTVV.

The CDR3, as DNA: TGTGCCAGCAGTTTTGGCTCCACAGGGTCTAATTCACCCCTCCACTTT. This codes for CASSFGSTGSNSPLHF. The chain has TRBV27 and TRBJ1-6; tentatively, D is TRBD1 (6 bases). The CDR3 is made up of 16 amino acids. CDR1 MNHEY and CDR2 SMNVEV come from the germline V gene (reference sequence). The ends were cut back, 3 bases at V and 6 bases at J, with 15 bases in the middle.

This clonotype occurred a few times. V and J are TRBV12-3 or TRBV12-4 and TRBJ2-7, with 7 bases fitting TRBD1. The CDR3 loop spans 14 amino acids. V lost 3 bases, J lost 3 bases, and 5 bases stayed unmatched. CDR3 DNA: TGTGCCAGCAGTTTCGCGACAGGGATCTACGAGCAGTACTTC. Protein: CASSFATGIYEQYF.

This clonotype was counted many times. The V gene is TRBV7-3, the J gene TRBJ1-3; possibly TRBD1 for D (6 bases). Trimming pared 6 bases from V and 0 bases from J, leaving 12 bases between. This CDR3 comprises 15 residues. CDR1 and CDR2 (germline): SGHTA, FQGTGA. DNA for the CDR3: TGTGCCAGCAGTAGGACAGCGATCTCTGGAAACACCATATATTTT. Its protein product is CASSRTAISGNTIYF.

This clonotype was observed many times. The chain recombines TRBV7-8 with TRBJ2-5, with D possibly TRBD1 on 5 matching bases. CDR1 is SGHVS, CDR2 FQNEAQ, per germline. The V end was cut by 4 bases, the J end by 7 bases, with 10 bases between. The CDR3 runs to 12 residues. The CDR3: CASSSRGGTQYF. The CDR3 bases are TGTGCCAGCAGCTCAAGGGGTGGGACCCAGTACTTC.

This CDR3 reads CASKEQGQGPHF. The DNA for the CDR3 is TGTGCCAGCAAGGAACAGGGACAAGGACCGCATTTT. The chain combines TRBV2 with TRBJ1-5; a weak D match, TRBD1 (6 bases). The CDR3 runs 12 residues. CDR1 SNHLY and CDR2 FYNNEI come from the germline V gene. Trimming removed 7 bases from V and 15 bases from J, with 19 bases in between.

This clonotype was recorded many times. The CDR3 region has the DNA TGTGCCAGCAGCCCGGCCGAGTGGGACGAGCAGTACTTC. Amino acids: CASSPAEWDEQYF. This sequence joins TRBV7-3 and TRBJ2-7, with D uncertain. The CDR3 is 13 residues long. Germline V gene lookup returns CDR1 SGHTA and CDR2 FQGTGA. V lost 5 bases, J lost 5 bases, and 13 bases lay in between.

This clonotype was seen just once. A much more abundant neighbour one base away suggests this may be a read error. The CDR3, as DNA: TGTGCCAGCAGTGAGTGGGGGGAGGCTGAAGCTTTCTTT. This sequence encodes CASSEWGEAEAFF. The V gene is TRBV11-2, the J gene TRBJ1-1, with D perhaps matching TRBD1 (5 bases). The CDR3 covers 13 residues. Germline V gene data show CDR1 as SGHAT and CDR2 as FQNNGV. Trimming took off 6 bases at V and 6 bases at J, with 14 bases between the two ends. Full variable domain (remainder filled in from reference TRBV11-2 and TRBJ1-1): EAGVAQSPRYKIIEKRQSVAFWCNPISGHATLYWYQQILGQGPKLLIQFQNNGVVDDSQLPKDRFSAERLKGVDSTLKIQPAKLEDSAVYLCASSEWGEAEAFFGQGTRLTVV.

This clonotype has a count of ten or more. This rearrangement joins TRBV20-1 to TRBJ2-5; D gene uncertain. V dropped 1 base and J dropped 5 bases, with 8 bases sitting between them. Germline V gene lookup returns CDR1 DFQATT and CDR2 SNEGSKA (reference sequence). This CDR3 is 12 amino acids long. In DNA, the CDR3 is TGCAGTGCTAGAGGTTCGCTGGAGACCCAGTACTTC. Translating it yields CSARGSLETQYF.

A few counts support this clonotype. This rearrangement joins TRBV20-1 to TRBJ1-1, with D possibly TRBD1 on 5 matching bases. CDR1 is DFQATT, CDR2 SNEGSKA, per germline (reference sequence). V lost 6 bases, J lost 1 base, and 15 bases lay in between. This CDR3 contains 14 residues. Written as DNA, the CDR3 is TGCAGTGCAGAGGACATTCAGGCGAACACTGAAGCTTTCTTT. This gives the protein CSAEDIQANTEAFF.

This clonotype was detected many times. This chain's CDR3 is CASSLQIRDRPGYTF. DNA of the CDR3: TGTGCCAGCAGCCTGCAAATCCGGGACAGGCCTGGCTACACCTTC. The chain carries TRBV7-9 and TRBJ1-2, with 8 bases that match TRBD1. V dropped 5 bases and J dropped 7; count of bases not matched to a gene: 12. Germline CDR1 and CDR2: SEHNR and FQNEAQ (reference sequence). This CDR3 contains 15 residues.

This chain joins TRBV12-3 or TRBV12-4 and TRBJ1-2, with 12 bases that match TRBD1. The CDR3 spans 15 residues. J was trimmed by 7 bases and V by 4 bases; bases with no gene match: 7. CDR3 DNA sequence: TGTGCCAGCAGTTCGGGACAGGGGGCTTTTCGTGGCTACACCTTC. Translating it yields CASSSGQGAFRGYTF.

This clonotype was observed a few times. The CDR3 bases are TGTGCCCGAGCCTGGGCAGGGAATTCACCCCTCCACTTT. Translating gives CARAWAGNSPLHF. This chain joins TRBV2 and TRBJ1-6, with D maybe TRBD1 (5 bases). This CDR3 spans 13 amino acids. CDR1 SNHLY and CDR2 FYNNEI come from the germline V gene. V was pared by 11 bases and J by 7 bases, with 15 bases between.

CDR3 sequence reads: CAISPGLGEKLFF. The CDR3 DNA reads as TGTGCCATCAGTCCCGGCTTAGGTGAAAAACTGTTTTTT. This chain connects TRBV10-3 to TRBJ1-4; D gene uncertain. The CDR3 length is 13 residues. Germline V CDR1 and CDR2: ENHRY, SYGVKD. The V and J ends lost 5 bases and 7 bases respectively, with 11 bases between them.

This chain links TRBV20-1 with TRBJ2-5; the match to TRBD2 covers 15 bases. J gave up 2 bases and V 1 base, and 11 bases lay outside the gene matches. From germline, CDR1 is DFQATT and CDR2 SNEGSKA (reference sequence). The CDR3 contains 19 residues. The chain's CDR3 is CSARAGGTSGRSDQETQYF. The CDR3 nucleotides are TGCAGTGCTAGAGCGGGGGGGACTAGCGGGAGGTCGGATCAAGAGACCCAGTACTTC.

This clonotype was observed a handful of times. The chain has TRBV20-1 and TRBJ1-2, with 10 bases lining up with TRBD1. Germline assignment: CDR1 DFQATT and CDR2 SNEGSKA (reference sequence). J was trimmed by 3 bases and V by 6 bases; bases with no gene match: 4. The length of the CDR3 is 13 residues. CDR3: CSADRGRDYGYTF. Written as DNA, the CDR3 is TGCAGTGCCGACAGGGGGCGCGACTATGGCTACACCTTC.

The gene calls are TRBV14 and TRBJ1-3, with D possibly TRBD1 on 6 matching bases. CDR1 is SGHDN and CDR2 is FVKESK in the germline V gene. CDR3 length: 17 amino acids. V was clipped by 0 bases and J by 6 bases, with 18 bases between them. The CDR3 here is CASSQDPTRQGTNTIYF. The CDR3 coding sequence is TGTGCCAGCAGCCAAGACCCCACGAGGCAGGGGACAAACACCATATATTTT.